The TCR beta chain under discussion was sequenced for a study of CD4 T cells in relation to SARS-CoV-2 and coronaviruses. Study as a whole: Negative control cultures got HIV-1 Nef peptides or no peptide. Shared crossreactive spike epitopes were mapped to their HLA restriction.

This clone was detected a few times. What it recognizes is unknown. The CDR3 sequence is 17 residues long. CDR1 is LGHDT and CDR2 is YNNKEL in the germline V gene (reference sequence). The V end was cut by 2 bases, the J end by 0 bases, with 16 bases between. Unexposed donor CD4+ T cells date from about 2011-2018, before the COVID-19 pandemic. The cells were cultured for about ten days before CD4+ T cells were isolated. Sequenced by immunoSEQ multiplex PCR; TCRdb stores in-frame clones only, minus some. The sample has around 20,000 clones; approximately 80% are singletons. V usage is TRBV3-1 (or the pseudogene TRBV3-2) and J usage is TRBJ1-2; D perhaps matches TRBD1 (6 bases). This TCR was sampled from a human donor in good health. The specimen sequenced was CD4+ T cells from PBMCs, cultured in vitro. The CDR3 region is CASSQRGTIGANYGYTF. In nucleotides, the CDR3 is TGTGCCAGCAGCCAACGAGGGACAATTGGAGCTAACTATGGCTACACCTTC.